Listed below are T cell receptor beta chains from one sample, sequenced in a study of a mutant IDH1 vaccine in newly diagnosed glioma. Method: immunoSEQ multiplex PCR; TCRdb's copy keeps in-frame clones and lacks some. Of some 42,000 clones detected, 70% to 85% appear once; the ten largest clones hold about 19%. No antigen has been assigned to these receptors. The sample here was PBMCs, taken from a glioma patient whose treatment included an IDH1 peptide vaccine. All receptors derive from a man aged 18 to 29 with glioma. Some clones in this sample may be carry-over from other donors' samples. The conserved cysteine and the conserved F or W are not part of the CDR3 here. Each record gives: V gene, J gene, D gene, CDR3 protein. A D gene is named only where the DNA matches it firmly.

>TRBV10-3|TRBJ1-5|TRBD1
AIRAGQGYSNQPQH
>TRBV19|TRBJ1-4|.
ASSIGELPNEKLF
>TRBV6-1|TRBJ1-6|.
ASGYSPLH
>TRBV7-8|TRBJ2-1|TRBD1
ASSLGTGQGYNEQF
>TRBV5-4|TRBJ2-7|TRBD1
ASSSLPDRSYEQY
>TRBV10-3|TRBJ1-5|.
AISVAGDPDQPQH
>TRBV30|TRBJ2-2|.
AWSVQGFPELF
>TRBV2|TRBJ1-4|.
ASSEGRATNEKLF
>TRBV30|TRBJ2-2|.
AWSKASWTGELF
>TRBV30|TRBJ1-2|.
AWSVGVFGYGYT
>TRBV18|TRBJ1-5|TRBD1
ASSPGAGGIQPQH
>TRBV28|TRBJ2-3|TRBD2
ASSLGLAGVTDTQY
>TRBV18|TRBJ1-4|.
ASSRTAGLTAANEKLF
>TRBV7-9|TRBJ2-3|.
ASSQEDTQY
>TRBV30|TRBJ1-6|TRBD1
AWSVGQGINSPLH
>TRBV6-5|TRBJ1-2|TRBD1
ASSYTGTGVGYT
>TRBV7-9|TRBJ2-5|TRBD2
ASSLLTGGQETQY
>TRBV2|TRBJ1-1|TRBD1
ASRKETWTGPMNTEAF
>TRBV9|TRBJ1-2|.
ASSVAARDGYT
>TRBV19|TRBJ1-3|.
ASSIGGRSSGNTIY
>TRBV5-6|TRBJ2-7|.
ASSSPGLPLIRY
>TRBV29-1|TRBJ2-7|TRBD2
SVGSGETYEQY
>TRBV28|TRBJ1-5|.
ASSSMRGRQPQH
>TRBV4-3|TRBJ2-7|.
ASSQVTGAGGGYEQY
>TRBV6-5|TRBJ1-6|TRBD1
ASSYGQGSHGRTLH
>TRBV4-3|TRBJ2-2|.
ASSQERAGTQNTGELF
>TRBV30|TRBJ1-3|.
AWSRGNTIY
>TRBV19|TRBJ2-1|.
ASSPWTGTGGEQF
>TRBV13|TRBJ1-1|TRBD1
ASSVGRQGNTEAF
>TRBV28|TRBJ1-1|.
AVGPEAF
>TRBV7-9|TRBJ2-2|TRBD2
ASSGGLAGAAGELF
>TRBV6-6|TRBJ2-7|.
ASSYKRNYEQY
>TRBV6-5|TRBJ1-1|.
ASSYTSPNTEAF
>TRBV6-6|TRBJ1-6|TRBD1
ASSYPDRGNSPLH
>TRBV6-5|TRBJ2-1|TRBD2
ASSYRAGGYNEQF
>TRBV5-4|TRBJ1-1|.
ASSSGTHAFNTEAF
>TRBV14|TRBJ1-4|.
ASSQDFGIEKLF
>TRBV27|TRBJ1-5|TRBD1
ASSLQGASNQPQH
>TRBV2|TRBJ1-2|TRBD1
ASNPRGLGYT
>TRBV6-6|TRBJ1-2|.
ASSPDYLGYT
>TRBV27|TRBJ2-7|TRBD1
ASGWTGGSYEQY
>TRBV30|TRBJ2-7|.
AWSVQILGYEQY
>TRBV4-3|TRBJ2-7|TRBD1
ASSQVRTGDYEQY
>TRBV5-5|TRBJ2-6|.
ASSLTGPTGANVLT
>TRBV7-8|TRBJ2-7|TRBD1
ASSLGTPGQGYEQY
>TRBV13|TRBJ2-2|.
ASSWAGRNTGELF
>TRBV5-1|TRBJ1-1|.
ASSYRPGETEAF
>TRBV5-6|TRBJ2-5|TRBD1
ASSLDRGETQY
>TRBV4-3|TRBJ1-3|TRBD1
ASSPDRGTGNTIY
>TRBV5-1|TRBJ2-7|.
ASSNSGVSSYEQY
>TRBV11-1|TRBJ1-1|.
ASSFQGSGLNTEAF
>TRBV28|TRBJ1-2|.
ASRIGLGYT
>TRBV7-7|TRBJ1-5|.
ASSLGRNQPQH
>TRBV6-5|TRBJ1-5|.
ASSRTDSNQPQH
>TRBV30|TRBJ1-5|TRBD1
AWRVTGWGNQPQH
>TRBV6-5|TRBJ1-5|.
ASSPGRGDQPQH
>TRBV19|TRBJ2-1|TRBD1
ASSMTGTAGDEQF
>TRBV6-1|TRBJ1-5|TRBD1
ASSLVDRGSQPQH
>TRBV10-1|TRBJ2-1|TRBD2
AITLRTSGPRYEQF